Sequencing of this TCR beta chain was carried out in a study of cytomegalovirus exposure and HLA in healthy donors. Findings and limits, study-wide: Accounts indicate the classifier identified cytomegalovirus status with strong specificity and sensitivity. Exclusion applied to some V segments, including TRBV6-2 and TRBV6-3, as they were indistinguishable.

This CDR3 region has 15 residues. Germline V gives CDR1 PRHDT, CDR2 FYEKMQ (reference sequence). V was trimmed by 5 bases and J by 6 bases, leaving 14 bases between them. With 60 Vbeta and 13 Jbeta primers, the PCR was carried out. The protocol was immunoSEQ multiplex PCR, while the TCRdb copy is restricted to in-frame clones and leaves out a portion. The table has approximately 150,000 clones, roughly 80% seen once. With regard to this clone: What it recognizes is unknown.

This chain uses TRBV13 with TRBJ1-6; D not resolved. The origin of this receptor is a man aged 40-49 years in good health and CMV-seronegative. Sequencing used PBMCs. DNA of the CDR3: TGTGCCAGCAGCCCCCTCGGGGAGGTTAATTCACCCCTCCACTTT. Protein sequence: CASSPLGEVNSPLHF.